The 20 T cell receptor beta chains given below trace back to one sample, sequenced in a study of cytomegalovirus exposure and HLA in healthy donors. Amplification used 60 Vbeta primers and 13 Jbeta primers. Some clones are missing from TCRdb's copy, which holds only in-frame ones; the method was immunoSEQ multiplex PCR. The sample gives around 71,000 clones, under 70% of which show up once; 4.5% to 6% is in the top ten. The sample was PBMCs. These receptors were collected from a man aged 25 to 40 in good health and CMV-seropositive.

The chain uses TRBV6-6 and TRBJ1-2; TRBD1 matches 11 bases. Trimming removed 4 bases from V and 5 bases from J; junction bases left unmatched: 6. CDR3 size: 15 residues. CDR1 and CDR2 (germline): MNHNY, SVGAGI (reference sequence). The CDR3 sequence is CASSSPGQGVYGYTF. CDR3 in DNA: TGTGCCAGCAGTTCCCCGGGACAGGGGGTTTATGGCTACACCTTC.

This clone has just a few counts. The rearrangement links TRBV4-2 to TRBJ2-1; D unclear. The V end lost 1 base, the J end lost 5 bases, and 18 bases lay between the germline ends. The CDR3 extends over 17 amino acids. Germline assignment: CDR1 LGHNA and CDR2 YNFKEQ. In DNA, the CDR3 is TGTGCCAGCAGCCAAGGTATCGACTCCCGAAGGAACAATGAGCAGTTCTTC. Protein product: CASSQGIDSRRNNEQFF.

This clone occurred a few times. This sequence joins TRBV9 and TRBJ1-2, with 7 bases that match TRBD1. CDR3 length equals 13 residues. In germline, CDR1 is SGDLS, CDR2 YYNGEE. V shed 6 bases and J 4 bases; nucleotides not matched to a gene: 6. CDR3 coding DNA: TGTGCCAGCAAACCGGGACAGATCTATGGCTACACCTTC. Residues: CASKPGQIYGYTF. Together with reference TRBV9 and TRBJ1-2, the CDR3 gives the full variable domain: DSGVTQTPKHLITATGQRVTLRCSPRSGDLSVYWYQQSLDQGLQFLIQYYNGEERAKGNILERFSAQQFPDLHSELNLSSLELGDSALYFCASKPGQIYGYTFGSGTRLTVV.

The chain couples TRBV2 to TRBJ2-5, with 10 bases identical to TRBD1. The CDR3 contains 17 residues. Germline values: CDR1 SNHLY, CDR2 FYNNEI. V lost 2 bases, J lost 2 bases, and 8 bases stayed unmatched. This chain's CDR3 is CASSERGGQGIQETQYF. The CDR3 nucleotides are TGTGCCAGCAGTGAACGCGGGGGACAGGGGATACAAGAGACCCAGTACTTC.

V is TRBV7-2 and J is TRBJ2-7; D gene ambiguous. CDR3 length: 11 amino acids. Germline V gene data show CDR1 as SGHTA and CDR2 as FQGNSA. V lost 2 bases and J lost 4, with 3 bases in between. The CDR3 bases are TGTGCCAGCAGCTTACATTACGAGCAGTACTTC. Encoded protein: CASSLHYEQYF.

This chain links TRBV30 with TRBJ2-1, with unresolved D. Trimming stripped 6 bases from V and 4 bases from J, with 16 bases between. The CDR3 length is 14 residues. CDR1 and CDR2 from the germline V gene are GTSNPN and SVGIG (reference sequence). The CDR3 loop reads CACPPERGYNEQFF. The CDR3 DNA reads TGTGCCTGCCCTCCCGAGCGAGGATACAATGAGCAGTTCTTC.

The gene calls are TRBV9 and TRBJ1-2; 8 positions agree with TRBD1. The V segment lost 3 bases and the J segment 2 bases; nucleotides outside the gene matches: 9. This CDR3 spans 16 amino acids. Germline V lookup: CDR1 SGDLS, CDR2 YYNGEE. In DNA form, the CDR3 reads TGTGCCAGCAGCGGGCGACAGGGGACCCCCAACTATGGCTACACCTTC. Amino acid sequence: CASSGRQGTPNYGYTF.

This clone occurred a few times. V gene TRBV11-2 combines with J gene TRBJ2-1; D remains ambiguous. Trimming removed 10 bases at V and 5 bases at J, with 9 bases between. CDR3 size: 11 residues. CDR1 and CDR2 (germline): SGHAT, FQNNGV. The CDR3 coding sequence is TGTGCCACCATTGTTGACAATGAGCAGTTCTTC. Its protein product is CATIVDNEQFF.

This chain connects TRBV15 to TRBJ2-3; TRBD2 agrees at 10 bases. The CDR3 is 14 residues long. Germline lookup yields CDR1 LNHNV and CDR2 YYDKDF (reference sequence). With 6 bases clipped from V and 3 bases from J, the junction kept 3 bases outside the gene matches. This chain's CDR3 is CATSTAGGTDTQYF. The CDR3 nucleotides read TGTGCCACCAGTACAGCGGGGGGGACAGATACGCAGTATTTT.

The chain links TRBV6-5 to TRBJ1-3, with D possibly TRBD1 on 6 matching bases. Trimming cost V 2 bases and J 1 base, with 6 bases left between them. Germline V gene sequence: CDR1 MNHEY, CDR2 SVGAGI. The CDR3 runs 14 residues. CDR3 residues: CASSYGQSGNTIYF. The CDR3 bases are TGTGCCAGCAGTTACGGACAGTCTGGAAACACCATATATTTT.

This rearrangement joins TRBV2 to TRBJ2-4; no firm D call. Germline V gene lookup returns CDR1 SNHLY and CDR2 FYNNEI. V was cut by 4 bases and J by 1 base, with 8 bases left in between. This CDR3 contains 14 residues. The CDR3 sequence is CASSASTAKNIQYF. The CDR3 DNA reads as TGTGCCAGCAGTGCGAGCACCGCCAAAAACATTCAGTACTTC.

V gene TRBV4-3 combines with J gene TRBJ2-7; TRBD1 agrees at 9 bases. Germline V gene sequence: CDR1 LGHNA, CDR2 YSLEER. Trimming cost V 1 base and J 4 bases; bases outside gene matches: 2. The CDR3 loop spans 14 amino acids. The CDR3 nucleotides read TGCGCCAGCAGCCAAGCTGACAGGGGGTACGAGCAGTACTTC. This gives the protein CASSQADRGYEQYF.

The chain uses TRBV6-1 and TRBJ1-6, with D possibly TRBD1 on 5 matching bases. The V end lost 7 bases, the J end lost 4 bases, and 14 bases lay between the germline ends. Germline assignment: CDR1 MNHNS and CDR2 SASEGT. The CDR3 is 15 amino acids. CDR3 in amino acids: CASIVRGSYNSPLHF. The CDR3 coding sequence is TGTGCCAGCATTGTGCGGGGGTCTTATAATTCACCCCTCCACTTT.

J is TRBJ1-1 and V is TRBV9; possible D gene TRBD1, 5 bases. V gave up 2 bases and J gave up 2 bases, with 10 bases separating them. Looked up from germline, CDR1 is SGDLS and CDR2 is YYNGEE. The CDR3 has 14 residues. CDR3 in DNA: TGTGCCAGCAGCGTCCGACAGTCCAACACTGAAGCTTTCTTT. Translating gives CASSVRQSNTEAFF. Using reference TRBV9 and TRBJ1-1 for the parts outside the CDR3, the full variable domain is DSGVTQTPKHLITATGQRVTLRCSPRSGDLSVYWYQQSLDQGLQFLIQYYNGEERAKGNILERFSAQQFPDLHSELNLSSLELGDSALYFCASSVRQSNTEAFFGQGTRLTVV.

This rearrangement joins TRBV6-1 to TRBJ1-1; no clear D gene. Trimming removed 7 bases at V and 0 bases at J, with 9 bases between. In germline, CDR1 is MNHNS, CDR2 SASEGT. This CDR3 is 13 amino acids long. Written as DNA, the CDR3 is TGTGCCAGCAACCTATACGTGAACACTGAAGCTTTCTTT. The encoded protein is CASNLYVNTEAFF.

The V and J genes are TRBV5-1 and TRBJ2-7, with D uncertain. The CDR3 is 17 amino acids. CDR1 is SGHRS, CDR2 YFSETQ, per germline. Trimming left V 0 bases short and J 0 bases short, with 16 bases between. The CDR3 nucleotides read TGCGCCAGCAGCTTGGTAGACAAAACCCTAAGCTCCTACGAGCAGTACTTC. The encoded protein is CASSLVDKTLSSYEQYF.

This clone appeared a single time. J is TRBJ1-2 and V is TRBV5-4; tentatively, D is TRBD1 (5 bases). The ends were cut back, 0 bases at V and 10 bases at J, with 10 bases in the middle. Germline CDR1 is SGHNT and CDR2 is YYREEE (reference sequence). CDR3 length: 12 amino acids. CDR3 amino acids: CASSLVQGYYTF. The CDR3, as DNA: TGTGCCAGCAGCTTGGTCCAGGGATACTACACCTTC.

The gene calls are TRBV9 and TRBJ2-2, with D maybe TRBD1 (5 bases). The CDR3 has 15 residues. Germline CDR1 reads SGDLS; CDR2 reads YYNGEE. V shed 4 bases and J shed 2 bases, with 12 bases lying between them. DNA for the CDR3: TGTGCCAGCAGCTCTAGTGACAGAAACACCGGGGAGCTGTTTTTT. Its protein product is CASSSSDRNTGELFF.

This clone was counted only a few times. The J gene is TRBJ1-3, the V gene TRBV5-6; possible D gene TRBD1, 5 bases. V was shortened by 3 bases and J by 5 bases, with 9 bases between the two germline ends. CDR1 and CDR2 (germline): SGHDT, YYEEEE. The CDR3 totals 13 residues. The CDR3 coding sequence is TGTGCCAGCAGCTCCAGGGATAGAAACACCATATATTTT. Protein sequence: CASSSRDRNTIYF.

This chain joins TRBV19 and TRBJ1-5; D call uncertain. The CDR3 is made up of 13 amino acids. Germline assignment: CDR1 LNHDA and CDR2 SQIVND (reference sequence). V lost 4 bases and J lost 4, with 8 bases in between. The CDR3 bases are TGTGCCAGTAGTAGGCTCCCAAATCAGCCCCAGCATTTT. Amino acid sequence: CASSRLPNQPQHF.